The 17 T cell receptor beta chains given below trace back to one sample, sequenced in a study of yellow fever vaccine responses in identical twins. MiXCR, run by TCRdb on the RT-PCR reads, gives a single entry per CDR3 protein. The repertoire consists of approximately 7,200 distinct CDR3 sequences, with 86% occurring once and the leading ten covering more than 0.95%. The input for sequencing was T cells from blood (PBMCs), unsorted or a sorted subset (not recorded which), taken before or after yellow fever vaccination (not recorded which). The receptors come from a woman aged 18-29 years who received the yellow fever vaccine.

This rearrangement joins TRBV9 to TRBJ2-7; the match to TRBD2 covers 10 bases. J lost 6 bases, V lost 3 bases, and 6 bases had no gene match. This CDR3 has 14 amino acids. Germline V gene lookup returns CDR1 SGDLS and CDR2 YYNGEE. The CDR3 reads CASSALAGGPEQYF. CDR3 bases: TGTGCCAGCAGCGCCTTAGCGGGAGGACCCGAGCAGTACTTC.

The chain recombines TRBV9 with TRBJ1-1; the D is unclear. Germline V gene data show CDR1 as SGDLS and CDR2 as YYNGEE. Trimming removed 3 bases from V and 1 base from J, with 10 bases in between. The CDR3 totals 14 residues. Here the CDR3 reads CASSAKIGNTEAFF. For the CDR3, the DNA is TGTGCCAGCAGCGCTAAAATTGGGAACACTGAAGCTTTCTTT. The complete variable domain, with remaining parts taken from reference TRBV9 and TRBJ1-1, reads DSGVTQTPKHLITATGQRVTLRCSPRSGDLSVYWYQQSLDQGLQFLIQYYNGEERAKGNILERFSAQQFPDLHSELNLSSLELGDSALYFCASSAKIGNTEAFFGQGTRLTVV.

The chain joins TRBV7-2 to TRBJ2-5; D is uncertain. V was clipped by 2 bases and J by 5 bases, with 6 bases between them. The CDR3 contains 12 residues. CDR1 is SGHTA and CDR2 is FQGNSA in the germline V gene. CDR3 nucleotides: TGTGCCAGCAGCTTATTCGGGGAGACCCAGTACTTC. Protein sequence: CASSLFGETQYF.

This chain uses TRBV12-3 or TRBV12-4 with TRBJ2-3; D remains ambiguous. V gave up 3 bases and J gave up 6 bases, with 16 bases separating them. The CDR3 is 15 amino acids. CDR3 nucleotides: TGTGCCAGCAGTTTCCTTTCGTTAGGCGGTGATACGCAGTATTTT. Encoded protein: CASSFLSLGGDTQYF.

The chain links TRBV30 to TRBJ2-4, with D possibly being TRBD1 (5 bases). CDR3 size: 14 residues. The V gene's germline CDR1 is GTSNPN and CDR2 SVGIG (reference sequence). V lost 3 bases and J 0 bases, leaving 9 bases between the germline ends. Written as DNA, the CDR3 is TGTGCCTGGAGCCGAGACAGAGCCAAAAACATTCAGTACTTC. It codes for CAWSRDRAKNIQYF.

This clonotype is a singleton in its sample. The chain links TRBV11-1 to TRBJ2-3; D gene uncertain. Germline V CDR1 and CDR2: SGHAT, FQDESV (reference sequence). V lost 5 bases and J 4 bases, leaving 10 bases between the germline ends. The CDR3 is 13 residues long. CDR3 nucleotide sequence: TGTGCCAGCAGCCTCGGGTGGGCAGATACGCAGTATTTT. Amino acids: CASSLGWADTQYF.

The chain combines TRBV7-6 with TRBJ2-4, with D possibly being TRBD2 (7 bases). The CDR3 is made up of 15 amino acids. Trimming removed 5 bases from V and 7 bases from J, with 18 bases in between. Germline-derived CDR1 and CDR2 are SGHVS and FNYEAQ. CDR3 in amino acids: CASSPAPGGLNIQYF. The CDR3, as DNA: TGTGCCAGCAGCCCGGCCCCCGGGGGGCTTAACATTCAGTACTTC.

The chain is built from TRBV29-1 and TRBJ2-5; maybe TRBD2 (5 bases). Trimming stripped 4 bases from V and 5 bases from J, with 11 bases between. In germline, CDR1 is SQVTM, CDR2 ANQGSEA. The CDR3 has 12 residues. CDR3 sequence (DNA): TGCAGCGTTGCGAACAGAGGGGAGACCCAGTACTTC. This encodes CSVANRGETQYF.

The chain couples TRBV18 to TRBJ2-1; D not certain. The CDR3 covers 13 residues. The V gene's germline CDR1 is KGHSH and CDR2 LQKENI. Deletions cut 2 bases from V and 5 bases from J, with 7 bases between. For the CDR3, the DNA is TGTGCCAGCTCACCAGCACTTGACAATGAGCAGTTCTTC. Amino acid sequence: CASSPALDNEQFF. Full variable domain (rest looked up from reference TRBV18 and TRBJ2-1): NAGVMQNPRHLVRRRGQEARLRCSPMKGHSHVYWYRQLPEEGLKFMVYLQKENIIDESGMPKERFSAEFPKEGPSILRIQQVVRGDSAAYFCASSPALDNEQFFGPGTRLTVL.

The chain links TRBV11-1 to TRBJ2-5; no reliable D call. The CDR3 loop spans 14 amino acids. Per the germline V gene, CDR1 is SGHAT and CDR2 is FQDESV (reference sequence). The ends were cut back, 6 bases at V and 5 bases at J, with 16 bases in the middle. CDR3 sequence (DNA): TGTGCCAGCAGTTCATGGGTCGGTGAGGAGACCCAGTACTTC. Its translation is CASSSWVGEETQYF.

This clonotype appeared a few times. The chain has TRBV29-1 and TRBJ1-1, with a weak D call TRBD1 (5 bases). V was cut by 6 bases and J by 6 bases, with 14 bases left in between. CDR1 is SQVTM and CDR2 is ANQGSEA in the germline V gene. This CDR3 is built from 12 residues. The CDR3 region is CSVTPGGAEAFF. CDR3 bases: TGCAGCGTCACCCCGGGAGGGGCTGAAGCTTTCTTT.

The CDR3 coding sequence is TGCGCCAGCAGCTCCCTGGGGACAGGCGGCATTCAGTACTTC. It is translated as CASSSLGTGGIQYF. The chain links TRBV5-1 to TRBJ2-4; 8 bases match TRBD1. CDR3 length equals 14 residues. Germline loops: CDR1 SGHRS, CDR2 YFSETQ. V trimming: 3 bases; J trimming: 9 bases; junction bases outside the gene matches: 8.

V usage is TRBV6-1 and J usage is TRBJ2-3; 10 positions agree with TRBD1. J was trimmed by 3 bases and V by 6 bases; bases with no gene match: 6. CDR1 and CDR2 (germline): MNHNS, SASEGT. The CDR3 sequence is 15 residues long. DNA for the CDR3: TGTGCCAGCAGAGAAAGGGACAGGGGAACAGATACGCAGTATTTT. The encoded protein is CASRERDRGTDTQYF.

The chain couples TRBV2 to TRBJ1-2; D is undetermined. Germline-derived CDR1 and CDR2 are SNHLY and FYNNEI. The V and J ends lost 2 bases and 4 bases respectively, with 11 bases between them. This CDR3 spans 14 amino acids. The CDR3 DNA is TGTGCCAGCAGTGAAATTATGGGTAGCTATGGCTACACCTTC. Encoded protein: CASSEIMGSYGYTF.

The V call is TRBV12-5, the J call TRBJ2-3; D is possibly TRBD1 or TRBD2 (5 bases each). Trimming pared 7 bases from V and 2 bases from J, leaving 16 bases between. CDR1 and CDR2 from the germline V gene are LGHNT and FRNRAP. CDR3 size: 15 residues. The CDR3 protein is CASAIKGSPTDTQYF. CDR3 nucleotides: TGTGCTAGTGCCATCAAGGGGAGCCCCACAGATACGCAGTATTTT.

This clonotype occurred a few times. The V call is TRBV11-1, the J call TRBJ2-7; no clear D. The germline V gene encodes CDR1 SGHAT and CDR2 FQDESV (reference sequence). V was cut by 1 base and J by 2 bases, with 21 bases left in between. The CDR3 contains 18 residues. CDR3 DNA: TGTGCCAGCAGCTTAGACGGTTCGGGCGAATCTACCCCCTACGAGCAGTACTTC. The encoded protein is CASSLDGSGESTPYEQYF.

This clonotype was seen a few times. This sequence joins TRBV29-1 and TRBJ2-7; D possibly corresponds to TRBD1 (5 bases). This CDR3 is 10 amino acids long. The germline gives CDR1 SQVTM, CDR2 ANQGSEA. The V and J ends lost 4 bases and 5 bases respectively, with 6 bases between them. The CDR3 protein is CSVAGNEQYF. In DNA, the CDR3 is TGCAGCGTTGCAGGGAACGAGCAGTACTTC.